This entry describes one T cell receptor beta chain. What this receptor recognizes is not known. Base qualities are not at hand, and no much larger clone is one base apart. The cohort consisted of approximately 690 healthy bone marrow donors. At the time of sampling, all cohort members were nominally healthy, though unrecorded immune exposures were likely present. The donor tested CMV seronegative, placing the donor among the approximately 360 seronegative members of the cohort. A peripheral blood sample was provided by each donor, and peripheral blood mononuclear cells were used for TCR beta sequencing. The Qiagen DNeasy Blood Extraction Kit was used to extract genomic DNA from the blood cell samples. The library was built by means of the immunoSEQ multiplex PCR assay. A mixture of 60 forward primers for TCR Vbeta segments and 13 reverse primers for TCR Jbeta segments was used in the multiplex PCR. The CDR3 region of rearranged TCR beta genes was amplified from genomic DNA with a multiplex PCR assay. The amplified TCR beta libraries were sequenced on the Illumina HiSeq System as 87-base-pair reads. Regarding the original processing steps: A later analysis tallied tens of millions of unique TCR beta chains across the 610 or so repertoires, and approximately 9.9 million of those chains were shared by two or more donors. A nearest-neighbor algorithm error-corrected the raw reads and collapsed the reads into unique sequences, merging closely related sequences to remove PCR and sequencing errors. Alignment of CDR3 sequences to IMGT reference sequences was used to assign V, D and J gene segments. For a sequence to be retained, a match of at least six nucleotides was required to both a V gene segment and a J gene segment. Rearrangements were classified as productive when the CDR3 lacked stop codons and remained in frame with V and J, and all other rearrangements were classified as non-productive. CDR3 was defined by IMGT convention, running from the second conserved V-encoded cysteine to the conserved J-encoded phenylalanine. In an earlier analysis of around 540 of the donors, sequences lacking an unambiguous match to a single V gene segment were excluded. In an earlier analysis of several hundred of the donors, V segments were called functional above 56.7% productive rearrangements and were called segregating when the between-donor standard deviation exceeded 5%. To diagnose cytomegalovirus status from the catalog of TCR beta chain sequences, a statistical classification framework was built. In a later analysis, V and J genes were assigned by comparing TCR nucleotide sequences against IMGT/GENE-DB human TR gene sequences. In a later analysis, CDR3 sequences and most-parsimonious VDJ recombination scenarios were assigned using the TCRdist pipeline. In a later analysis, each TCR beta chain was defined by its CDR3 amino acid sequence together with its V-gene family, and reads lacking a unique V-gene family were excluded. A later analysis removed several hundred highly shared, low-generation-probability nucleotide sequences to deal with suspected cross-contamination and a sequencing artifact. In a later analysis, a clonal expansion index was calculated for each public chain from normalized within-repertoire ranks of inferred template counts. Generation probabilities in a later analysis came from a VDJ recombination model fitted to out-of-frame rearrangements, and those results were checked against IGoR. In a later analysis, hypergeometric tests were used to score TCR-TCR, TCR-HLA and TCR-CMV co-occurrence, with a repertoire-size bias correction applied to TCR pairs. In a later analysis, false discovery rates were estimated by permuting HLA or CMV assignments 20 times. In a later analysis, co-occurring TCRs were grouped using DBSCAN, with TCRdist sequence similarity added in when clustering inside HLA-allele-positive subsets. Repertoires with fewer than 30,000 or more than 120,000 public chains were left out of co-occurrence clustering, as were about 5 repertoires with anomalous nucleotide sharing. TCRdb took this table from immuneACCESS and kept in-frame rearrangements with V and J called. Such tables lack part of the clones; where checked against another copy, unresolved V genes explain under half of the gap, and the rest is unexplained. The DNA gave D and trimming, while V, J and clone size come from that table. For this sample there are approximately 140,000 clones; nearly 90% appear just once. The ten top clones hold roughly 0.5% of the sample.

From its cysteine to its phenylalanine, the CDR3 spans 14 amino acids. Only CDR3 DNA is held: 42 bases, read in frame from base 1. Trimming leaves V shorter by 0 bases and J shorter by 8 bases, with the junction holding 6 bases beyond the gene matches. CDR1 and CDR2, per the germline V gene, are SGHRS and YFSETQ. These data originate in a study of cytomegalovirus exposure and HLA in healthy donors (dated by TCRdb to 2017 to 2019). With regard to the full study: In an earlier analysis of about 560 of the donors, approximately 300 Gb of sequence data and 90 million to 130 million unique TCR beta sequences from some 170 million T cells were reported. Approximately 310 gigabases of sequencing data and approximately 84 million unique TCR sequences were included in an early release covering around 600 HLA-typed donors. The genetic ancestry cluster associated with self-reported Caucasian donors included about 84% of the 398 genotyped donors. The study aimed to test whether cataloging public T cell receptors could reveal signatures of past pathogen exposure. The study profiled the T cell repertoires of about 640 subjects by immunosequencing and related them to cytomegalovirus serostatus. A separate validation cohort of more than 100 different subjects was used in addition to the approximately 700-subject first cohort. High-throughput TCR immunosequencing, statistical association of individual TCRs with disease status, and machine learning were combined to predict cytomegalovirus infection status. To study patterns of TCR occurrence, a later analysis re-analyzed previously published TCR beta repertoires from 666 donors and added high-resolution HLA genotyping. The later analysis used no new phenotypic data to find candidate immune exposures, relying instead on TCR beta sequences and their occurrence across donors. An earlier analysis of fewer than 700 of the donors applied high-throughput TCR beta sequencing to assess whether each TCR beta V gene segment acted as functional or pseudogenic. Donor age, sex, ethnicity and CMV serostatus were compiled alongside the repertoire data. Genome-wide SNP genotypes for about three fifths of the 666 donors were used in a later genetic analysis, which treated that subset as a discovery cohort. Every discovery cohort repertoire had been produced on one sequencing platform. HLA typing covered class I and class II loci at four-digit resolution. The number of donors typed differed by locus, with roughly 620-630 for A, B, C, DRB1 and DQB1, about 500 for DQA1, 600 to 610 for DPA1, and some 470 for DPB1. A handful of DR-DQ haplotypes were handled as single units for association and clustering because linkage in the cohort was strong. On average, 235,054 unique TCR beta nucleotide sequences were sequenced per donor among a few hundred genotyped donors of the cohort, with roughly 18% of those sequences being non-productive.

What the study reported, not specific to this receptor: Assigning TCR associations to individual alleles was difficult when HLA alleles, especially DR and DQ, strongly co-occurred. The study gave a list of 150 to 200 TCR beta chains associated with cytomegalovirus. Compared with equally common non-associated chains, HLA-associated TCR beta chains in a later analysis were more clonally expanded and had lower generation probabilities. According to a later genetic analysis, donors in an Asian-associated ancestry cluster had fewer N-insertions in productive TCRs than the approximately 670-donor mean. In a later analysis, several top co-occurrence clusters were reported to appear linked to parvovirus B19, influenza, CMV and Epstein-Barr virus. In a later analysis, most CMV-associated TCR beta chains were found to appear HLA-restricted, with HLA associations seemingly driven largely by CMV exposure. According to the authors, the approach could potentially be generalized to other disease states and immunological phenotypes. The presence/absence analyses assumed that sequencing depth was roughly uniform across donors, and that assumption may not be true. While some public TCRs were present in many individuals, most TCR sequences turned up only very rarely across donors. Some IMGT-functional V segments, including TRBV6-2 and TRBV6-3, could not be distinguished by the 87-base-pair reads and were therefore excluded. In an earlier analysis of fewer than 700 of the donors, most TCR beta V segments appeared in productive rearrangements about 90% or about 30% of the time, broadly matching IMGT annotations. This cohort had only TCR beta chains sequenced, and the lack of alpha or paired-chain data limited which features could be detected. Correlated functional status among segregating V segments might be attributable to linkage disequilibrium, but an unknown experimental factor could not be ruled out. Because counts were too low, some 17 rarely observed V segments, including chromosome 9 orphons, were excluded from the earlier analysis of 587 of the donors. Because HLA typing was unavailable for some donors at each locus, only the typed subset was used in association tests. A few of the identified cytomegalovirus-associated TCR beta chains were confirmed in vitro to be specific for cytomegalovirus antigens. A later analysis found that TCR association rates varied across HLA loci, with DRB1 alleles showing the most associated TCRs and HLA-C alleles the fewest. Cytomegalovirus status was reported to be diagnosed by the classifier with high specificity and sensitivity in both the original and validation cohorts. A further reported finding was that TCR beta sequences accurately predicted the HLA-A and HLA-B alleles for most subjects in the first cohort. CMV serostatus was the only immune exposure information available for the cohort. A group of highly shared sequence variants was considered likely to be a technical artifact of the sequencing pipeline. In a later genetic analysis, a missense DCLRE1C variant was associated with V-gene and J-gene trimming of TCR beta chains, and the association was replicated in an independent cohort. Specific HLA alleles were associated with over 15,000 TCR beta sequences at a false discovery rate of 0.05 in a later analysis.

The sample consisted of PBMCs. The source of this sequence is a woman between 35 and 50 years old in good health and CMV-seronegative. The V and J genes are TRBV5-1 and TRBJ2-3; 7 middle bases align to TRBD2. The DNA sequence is TGCGCCAGCAGCTTGGTGGCGGGGGACCCTACGCAGTATTTT. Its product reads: CASSLVAGDPTQYF.